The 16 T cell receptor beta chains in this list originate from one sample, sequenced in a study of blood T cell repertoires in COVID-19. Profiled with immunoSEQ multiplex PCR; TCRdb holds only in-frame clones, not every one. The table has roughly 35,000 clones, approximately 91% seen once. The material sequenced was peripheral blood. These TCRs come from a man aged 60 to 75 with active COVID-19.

CDR3 loop: CASSENISYNEQFF. In nucleotides, the CDR3 is TGTGCCAGCAGTGAAAACATTTCCTACAATGAGCAGTTCTTC. V gene TRBV2 combines with J gene TRBJ2-1; D gene unclear. V lost 2 bases to trimming and J lost 1 base, with 6 bases between them. CDR3 length equals 14 residues. Germline values: CDR1 SNHLY, CDR2 FYNNEI.

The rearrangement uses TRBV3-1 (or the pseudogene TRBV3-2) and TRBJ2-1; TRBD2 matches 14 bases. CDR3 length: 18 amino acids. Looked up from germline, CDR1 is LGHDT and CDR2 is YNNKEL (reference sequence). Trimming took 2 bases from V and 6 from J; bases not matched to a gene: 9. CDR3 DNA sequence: TGTGCCAGCAGCCAACTTACCCAGGGACTAGCGGGAGTCAATGAGCAGTTCTTC. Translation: CASSQLTQGLAGVNEQFF.

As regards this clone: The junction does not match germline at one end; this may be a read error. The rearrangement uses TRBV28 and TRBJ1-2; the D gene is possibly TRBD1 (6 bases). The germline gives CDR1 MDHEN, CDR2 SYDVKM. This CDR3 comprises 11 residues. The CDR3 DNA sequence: TGTGCCAGCAGTTTAAAACAGGGTTCGCTCTTC. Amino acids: CASSLKQGSLF.

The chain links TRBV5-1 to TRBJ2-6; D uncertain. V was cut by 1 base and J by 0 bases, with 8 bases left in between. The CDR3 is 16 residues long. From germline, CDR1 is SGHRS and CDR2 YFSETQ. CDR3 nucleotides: TGCGCCAGCAGCTTGCAAAGCCTCTCTGGGGCCAACGTCCTGACTTTC. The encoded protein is CASSLQSLSGANVLTF.

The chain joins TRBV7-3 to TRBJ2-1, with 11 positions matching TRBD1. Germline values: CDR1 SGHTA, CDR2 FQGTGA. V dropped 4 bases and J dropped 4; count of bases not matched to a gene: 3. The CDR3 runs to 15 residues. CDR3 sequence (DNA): TGTGCCAGCAGCTGGGGACAGGGGGAGTACAATGAGCAGTTCTTC. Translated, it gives CASSWGQGEYNEQFF.

The CDR3 nucleotides are TGTGCCAGCAGTGACCAGGGCAGAATGGTCCACAATGAGCAGTTCTTC. It is translated as CASSDQGRMVHNEQFF. The V gene is TRBV6-1, the J gene TRBJ2-1; D might be TRBD1 (5 bases). CDR3 length: 16 amino acids. The germline CDR1 and CDR2 sequences are MNHNS and SASEGT. The V and J ends lost 3 bases and 5 bases respectively, with 17 bases between them.

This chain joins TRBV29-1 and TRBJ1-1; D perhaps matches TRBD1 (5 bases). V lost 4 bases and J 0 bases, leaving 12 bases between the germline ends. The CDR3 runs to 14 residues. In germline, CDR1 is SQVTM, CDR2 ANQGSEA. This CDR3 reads CSVAQGLMNTEAFF. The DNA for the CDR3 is TGCAGCGTTGCTCAGGGACTAATGAACACTGAAGCTTTCTTT.

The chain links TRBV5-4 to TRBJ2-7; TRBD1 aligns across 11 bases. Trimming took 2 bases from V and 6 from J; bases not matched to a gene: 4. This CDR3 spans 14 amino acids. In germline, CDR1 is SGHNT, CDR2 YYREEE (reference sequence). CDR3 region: CASSLGDRGTEQYF. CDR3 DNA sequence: TGTGCCAGCAGCTTAGGGGACAGGGGGACCGAGCAGTACTTC. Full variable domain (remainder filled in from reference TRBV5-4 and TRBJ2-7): ETGVTQSPTHLIKTRGQQVTLRCSSQSGHNTVSWYQQALGQGPQFIFQYYREEENGRGNFPPRFSGLQFPNYSSELNVNALELDDSALYLCASSLGDRGTEQYFGPGTRLTVT.

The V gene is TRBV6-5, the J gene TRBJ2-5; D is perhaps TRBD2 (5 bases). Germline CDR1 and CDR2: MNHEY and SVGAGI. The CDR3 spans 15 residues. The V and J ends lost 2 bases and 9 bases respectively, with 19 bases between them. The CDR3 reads CASSYVAFPGGSQYF. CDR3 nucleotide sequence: TGTGCCAGCAGTTACGTGGCCTTTCCAGGAGGTTCCCAGTACTTC.

Here the CDR3 DNA reads TGTGCCAGCAGTTTAGGACAGGCAGATACGCAGTATTTT. This codes for CASSLGQADTQYF. V and J are TRBV12-3 or TRBV12-4 and TRBJ2-3, with D possibly being TRBD1 (6 bases). Trimming left V 1 base short and J 4 bases short, with 6 bases between. The CDR3 runs 13 residues.

CDR3 sequence: CASSLLQGSTEAFF. CDR3 sequence (DNA): TGTGCCAGCAGCTTATTGCAGGGGAGCACTGAAGCTTTCTTT. The chain is built from TRBV7-9 and TRBJ1-1; D possibly corresponds to TRBD1 (6 bases). The germline gives CDR1 SEHNR, CDR2 FQNEAQ (reference sequence). Trimming took off 2 bases at V and 4 bases at J, with 11 bases between the two ends. The CDR3 has 14 amino acids.

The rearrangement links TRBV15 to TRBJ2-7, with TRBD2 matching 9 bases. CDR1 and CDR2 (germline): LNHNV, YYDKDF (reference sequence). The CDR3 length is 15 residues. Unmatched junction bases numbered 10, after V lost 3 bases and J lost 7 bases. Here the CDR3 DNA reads TGTGCCACCAGCAGGTTACGCGGCCTAGCGGGGGAGCAGTACTTC. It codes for CATSRLRGLAGEQYF.

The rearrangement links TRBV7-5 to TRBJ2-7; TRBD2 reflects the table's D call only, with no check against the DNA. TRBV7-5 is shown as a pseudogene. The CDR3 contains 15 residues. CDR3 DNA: TGTGTCAGAAGCTTAGAACTCGGGGGGTTGTACGAGCAGTACTTC. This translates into CVRSLELGGLYEQYF.

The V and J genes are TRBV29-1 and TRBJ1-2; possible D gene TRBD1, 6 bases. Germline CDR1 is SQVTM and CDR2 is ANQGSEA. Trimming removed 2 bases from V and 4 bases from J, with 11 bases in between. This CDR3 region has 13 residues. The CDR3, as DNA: TGCAGCGTTGAAACCCGGGACACCTATGGCTACACCTTC. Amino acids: CSVETRDTYGYTF.

The CDR3 coding sequence is TGTGCCAGCAGCGCACAGGGGGCGGGAGATACGCAGTATTTT. Protein sequence: CASSAQGAGDTQYF. The V gene is TRBV9, the J gene TRBJ2-3; TRBD1 aligns across 9 bases. Germline CDR1 reads SGDLS; CDR2 reads YYNGEE. The CDR3 is 14 amino acids. Losses at the gene ends were 3 bases for V and 5 bases for J; bases not matched to a gene: 4.

The CDR3 region has the DNA TGTGCCAGCAGTCCAGCCGGAGGGGGACTAGCGGGAGGAGAGCAGTACTTC. It encodes CASSPAGGGLAGGEQYF. This rearrangement joins TRBV7-6 to TRBJ2-7, with 15 bases aligning to TRBD2. Germline CDR1 and CDR2: SGHVS and FNYEAQ. The trim removed 6 bases at V and 7 bases at J, leaving 13 bases unmatched. This CDR3 spans 17 amino acids.